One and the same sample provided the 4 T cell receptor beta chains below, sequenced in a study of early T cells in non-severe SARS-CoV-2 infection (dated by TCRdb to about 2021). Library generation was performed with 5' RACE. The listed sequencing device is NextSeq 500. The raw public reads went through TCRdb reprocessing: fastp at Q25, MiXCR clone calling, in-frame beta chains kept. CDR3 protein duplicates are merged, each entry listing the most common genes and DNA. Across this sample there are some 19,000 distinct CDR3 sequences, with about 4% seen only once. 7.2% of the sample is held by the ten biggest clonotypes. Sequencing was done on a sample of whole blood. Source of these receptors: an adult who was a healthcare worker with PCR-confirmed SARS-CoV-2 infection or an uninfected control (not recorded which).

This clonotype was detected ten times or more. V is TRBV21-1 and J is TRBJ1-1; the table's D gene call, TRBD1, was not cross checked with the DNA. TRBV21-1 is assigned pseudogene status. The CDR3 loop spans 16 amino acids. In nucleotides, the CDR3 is TGTGCCAGCAGCAAATGGGCAGGGAATGAAGGAACTGAAGCTTTCTTT. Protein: CASSKWAGNEGTEAFF.

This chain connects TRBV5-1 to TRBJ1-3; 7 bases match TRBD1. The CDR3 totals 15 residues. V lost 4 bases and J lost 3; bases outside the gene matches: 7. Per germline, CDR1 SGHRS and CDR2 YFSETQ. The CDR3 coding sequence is TGCGCCAGCAGCACTACAGGGGATGATGGAAACACCATATATTTT. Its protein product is CASSTTGDDGNTIYF.

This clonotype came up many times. The CDR3 DNA sequence: TGTGCCAGCATTCACCTCAGGGACAGATCATTTAATGAGCAGTTCTTC. Its translation: CASIHLRDRSFNEQFF. V and J are TRBV11-2 and TRBJ2-1; 7 bases match TRBD1. CDR3 length: 16 residues. V lost 7 bases to trimming and J lost 7 bases; unmatched junction nucleotides: 16. Germline CDR1 SGHAT, CDR2 FQNNGV.

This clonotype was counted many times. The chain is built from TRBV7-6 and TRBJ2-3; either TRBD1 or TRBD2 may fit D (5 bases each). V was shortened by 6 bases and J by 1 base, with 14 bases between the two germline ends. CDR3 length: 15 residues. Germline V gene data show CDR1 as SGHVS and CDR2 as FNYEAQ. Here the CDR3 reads CASRDGADRTDTQYF. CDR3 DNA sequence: TGTGCCAGCAGAGACGGGGCTGACCGCACAGATACGCAGTATTTT.